The 19 T cell receptor beta chains presented below share a single source sample, sequenced in a study of cytomegalovirus exposure and HLA in healthy donors. Assay: immunoSEQ multiplex PCR; the TCRdb copy retains only in-frame clones and omits some. This table has 300,000 to 400,000 clones, approximately 88% appearing once. What was sequenced was PBMCs. The receptors stem from a man aged 30 to 45 in good health and CMV-seronegative.

Note on this clone: Other DNA sequences in this specimen translate into the identical CDR3. The rearrangement uses TRBV11-3 and TRBJ2-3, with TRBD2 matching over 7 bases. The CDR3 runs to 13 residues. Germline V gene data show CDR1 as SGHNT and CDR2 as YENEEA. After removal of 4 bases from V and 4 bases from J, the junction contained 2 bases not matched to a gene. The CDR3 DNA sequence: TGTGCCAGCAGCTGGGGGGGATCAGATACGCAGTATTTT. This sequence encodes CASSWGGSDTQYF.

The CDR3 coding sequence is TGTGCCAGCAGCCCGGACAGGGGGCTTGTGGAGCAGTACTTC. Translation: CASSPDRGLVEQYF. The rearrangement uses TRBV7-6 and TRBJ2-7; 11 nucleotides match TRBD1. The V segment lost 5 bases and the J segment 7 bases; nucleotides outside the gene matches: 7. Per the germline V gene, CDR1 is SGHVS and CDR2 is FNYEAQ. The CDR3 totals 14 residues.

J is TRBJ2-7 and V is TRBV4-2; D is perhaps TRBD2 (6 bases). Deletions cut 2 bases from V and 5 bases from J, with 19 bases between. The CDR3 totals 16 residues. Germline values: CDR1 LGHNA, CDR2 YNFKEQ. The CDR3 nucleotides read TGTGCCAGCAGCCAATCTGAGGACTACAGATTTCACGAGCAGTACTTC. Translated: CASSQSEDYRFHEQYF.

The V and J genes are TRBV19 and TRBJ1-6, with D possibly matching TRBD1 (6 bases). The V and J ends lost 5 bases and 5 bases respectively, with 10 bases between them. Germline V gene sequence: CDR1 LNHDA, CDR2 SQIVND (reference sequence). The CDR3 length is 14 residues. In DNA, the CDR3 is TGTGCCAGTAGTGGGGGCTTCGATAATTCACCCCTCCACTTT. Residues: CASSGGFDNSPLHF.

The rearrangement uses TRBV5-4 and TRBJ2-5; 10 nucleotides line up with TRBD1. The CDR3 covers 15 residues. Unmatched junction bases numbered 8, after V lost 4 bases and J lost 5 bases. Germline-derived CDR1 and CDR2 are SGHNT and YYREEE (reference sequence). Here the CDR3 reads CASSMPGQGTETQYF. The CDR3 coding sequence is TGTGCCAGCAGCATGCCGGGACAGGGGACCGAGACCCAGTACTTC.

The gene calls are TRBV6-5 and TRBJ2-5; 15 bases map to TRBD2. Trimming took 4 bases from V and 4 from J; bases not matched to a gene: 4. The CDR3 length is 16 residues. Germline values: CDR1 MNHEY, CDR2 SVGAGI. CDR3 amino acids: CASSSGLAGGRETQYF. The CDR3 nucleotides read TGTGCCAGCAGTTCGGGACTAGCGGGGGGTAGAGAGACCCAGTACTTC.

This clone was recorded only once. The sample has other DNA sequences that encode this CDR3 too. The V gene is TRBV7-9, the J gene TRBJ1-2; D unresolved. This CDR3 region has 12 residues. Germline V CDR1 and CDR2: SEHNR, FQNEAQ (reference sequence). The ends were cut back, 1 base at V and 6 bases at J, with 6 bases in the middle. DNA for the CDR3: TGTGCCAGCAGCTTAGGGAGGGATGGCTACACCTTC. This codes for CASSLGRDGYTF. Combining the CDR3 with reference TRBV7-9 and TRBJ1-2 gives the whole variable domain DTGVSQNPRHKITKRGQNVTFRCDPISEHNRLYWYRQTLGQGPEFLTYFQNEAQLEKSRLLSDRFSAERPKGSFSTLEIQRTEQGDSAMYLCASSLGRDGYTFGSGTRLTVV.

The chain employs TRBV7-2 and TRBJ1-2; no reliable D call. V dropped 5 bases and J dropped 4 bases, with 11 bases sitting between them. The CDR3 has 13 residues. CDR1 and CDR2 from the germline V gene are SGHTA and FQGNSA. CDR3 in DNA: TGTGCCAGCAGCGAGGACTTAGTCTATGGCTACACCTTC. Amino acids: CASSEDLVYGYTF.

The chain carries TRBV12-5 and TRBJ1-3; D gene uncertain. The length of the CDR3 is 14 residues. The germline V gene encodes CDR1 LGHNT and CDR2 FRNRAP. With 7 bases removed from V and 3 bases from J, the gap between germline ends came to 13 bases. The CDR3 sequence: CASAPGGFGNTIYF. The CDR3 coding sequence is TGTGCTAGTGCCCCTGGTGGCTTTGGAAACACCATATATTTT.

The chain combines TRBV15 with TRBJ2-3, with 8 bases matching TRBD2. The CDR3 consists of 14 residues. V was pared by 5 bases and J by 3 bases, with 4 bases of the junction left unmatched. Germline CDR1 LNHNV, CDR2 YYDKDF (reference sequence). CDR3 DNA sequence: TGTGCCACCAGCGGAAGACTAGCGACAGATACGCAGTATTTT. Its translation: CATSGRLATDTQYF.

V is TRBV9 and J is TRBJ1-2; D is possibly TRBD1 (5 bases). Per the germline V gene, CDR1 is SGDLS and CDR2 is YYNGEE. The CDR3 is 14 residues long. Trimming took 3 bases from V and 3 from J, leaving 12 bases between them. The CDR3 nucleotides read TGTGCCAGCAGCGCTTTGGCGGGGGACTATGGCTACACCTTC. Translation gives CASSALAGDYGYTF.

This clone was seen only once. The J gene is TRBJ1-3, the V gene TRBV18; 8 positions agree with TRBD1. Trimming removed 2 bases from V and 0 bases from J; junction bases left unmatched: 3. The CDR3 covers 16 residues. Germline CDR1 reads KGHSH; CDR2 reads LQKENI. CDR3 in amino acids: CASSPNRGSSGNTIYF. The CDR3 coding sequence is TGTGCCAGCTCACCAAACAGGGGGTCCTCTGGAAACACCATATATTTT.

J is TRBJ2-7 and V is TRBV9, with TRBD1 matching 11 bases. The CDR3 extends over 16 amino acids. V was clipped by 4 bases and J by 4 bases; unmatched bases: 10. Germline CDR1 reads SGDLS; CDR2 reads YYNGEE. Here the CDR3 reads CASSPWTGTGGYEQYF. The DNA of the CDR3 is TGTGCCAGCAGCCCCTGGACCGGGACAGGGGGATACGAGCAGTACTTC.

V and J are TRBV10-1 and TRBJ2-2; D not certain. CDR1 and CDR2 (germline): WNHNN, SYGVQD (reference sequence). Trimming took 0 bases from V and 3 from J, leaving 5 bases between them. The CDR3 is made up of 14 amino acids. The chain's CDR3 is CASSESQDTGELFF. The CDR3 bases are TGCGCCAGCAGTGAGTCTCAGGACACCGGGGAGCTGTTTTTT.

The chain combines TRBV7-9 with TRBJ2-1, with TRBD2 matching 14 bases. Germline trimming cut 5 bases from V and 0 bases from J; bases unmatched to any gene: 9. The CDR3 extends over 19 amino acids. The germline CDR1 and CDR2 sequences are SEHNR and FQNEAQ (reference sequence). The DNA for the CDR3 is TGTGCCAGCAGCCCGCCCGGACTAGCGGGGGGCATCTCCTACAATGAGCAGTTCTTC. This sequence encodes CASSPPGLAGGISYNEQFF.

The rearrangement links TRBV7-2 to TRBJ2-1, with 8 bases aligning to TRBD2. CDR3 size: 14 residues. V shed 0 bases, J shed 9 bases, and the junction held 4 bases outside the gene matches. Germline CDR1 is SGHTA and CDR2 is FQGNSA. The CDR3 region has the DNA TGTGCCAGCAGCTTAGCCGGGGGGGCCTCTGAGCAGTTCTTC. Its translation is CASSLAGGASEQFF.

The chain carries TRBV6-5 and TRBJ2-7; tentative D call: TRBD1 (6 bases). V lost 5 bases to trimming and J lost 0 bases, with 14 bases between them. Looked up from germline, CDR1 is MNHEY and CDR2 is SVGAGI. The CDR3 has 15 amino acids. The CDR3 loop reads CASSRTASSSYEQYF. DNA for the CDR3: TGTGCCAGCAGTCGGACAGCTTCGAGCTCCTACGAGCAGTACTTC.

The chain links TRBV30 to TRBJ1-6; no clear D gene. This CDR3 has 12 residues. V was cut by 2 bases and J by 10 bases, with 9 bases left in between. The germline V gene has CDR1 GTSNPN and CDR2 SVGIG (reference sequence). The CDR3: CAWSTPGSPLHF. The CDR3 DNA sequence: TGTGCCTGGAGTACCCCGGGATCACCCCTCCACTTT.

The V gene is TRBV7-8, the J gene TRBJ1-1; maybe TRBD1 (5 bases). CDR1 and CDR2 from the germline V gene are SGHVS and FQNEAQ. The CDR3 is 14 residues long. V was cut by 2 bases and J by 4 bases, with 11 bases left in between. The CDR3 DNA follows: TGTGCCAGCAGCTTACTTGCGGGGCTCACTGAAGCTTTCTTT. Amino acid sequence: CASSLLAGLTEAFF. The full variable domain, its missing parts supplied by reference TRBV7-8 and TRBJ1-1, is GAGVSQSPRYKVAKRGQDVALRCDPISGHVSLFWYQQALGQGPEFLTYFQNEAQLDKSGLPSDRFFAERPEGSVSTLKIQRTQQEDSAVYLCASSLLAGLTEAFFGQGTRLTVV.